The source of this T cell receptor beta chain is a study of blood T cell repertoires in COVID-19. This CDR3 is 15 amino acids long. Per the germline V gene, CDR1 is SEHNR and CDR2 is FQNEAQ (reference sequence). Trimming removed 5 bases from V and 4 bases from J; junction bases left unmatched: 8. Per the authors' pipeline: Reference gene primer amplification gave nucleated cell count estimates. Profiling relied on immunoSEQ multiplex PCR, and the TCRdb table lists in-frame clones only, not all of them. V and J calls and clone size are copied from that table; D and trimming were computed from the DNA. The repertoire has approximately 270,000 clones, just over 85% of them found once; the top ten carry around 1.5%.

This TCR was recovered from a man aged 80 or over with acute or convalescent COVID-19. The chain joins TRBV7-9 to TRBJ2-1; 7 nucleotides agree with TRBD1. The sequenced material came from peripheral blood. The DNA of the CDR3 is TGTGCCAGCAGCCCGCCCGGGACAGCTTACAATGAGCAGTTCTTC. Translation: CASSPPGTAYNEQFF.